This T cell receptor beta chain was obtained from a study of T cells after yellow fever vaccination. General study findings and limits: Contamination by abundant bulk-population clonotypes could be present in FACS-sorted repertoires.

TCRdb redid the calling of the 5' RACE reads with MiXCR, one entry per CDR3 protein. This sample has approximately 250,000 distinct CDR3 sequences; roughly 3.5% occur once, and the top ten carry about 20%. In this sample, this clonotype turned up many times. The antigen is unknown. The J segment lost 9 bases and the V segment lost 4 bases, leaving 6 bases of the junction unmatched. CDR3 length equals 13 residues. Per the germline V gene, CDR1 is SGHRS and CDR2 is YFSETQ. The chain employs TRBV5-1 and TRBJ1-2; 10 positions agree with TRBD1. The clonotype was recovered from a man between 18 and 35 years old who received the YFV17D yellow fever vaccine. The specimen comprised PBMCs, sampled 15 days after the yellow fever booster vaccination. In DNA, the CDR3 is TGCGCCAGCAGCGGGACAGGGGAAGAGAGCTACACCTTC. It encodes CASSGTGEESYTF.